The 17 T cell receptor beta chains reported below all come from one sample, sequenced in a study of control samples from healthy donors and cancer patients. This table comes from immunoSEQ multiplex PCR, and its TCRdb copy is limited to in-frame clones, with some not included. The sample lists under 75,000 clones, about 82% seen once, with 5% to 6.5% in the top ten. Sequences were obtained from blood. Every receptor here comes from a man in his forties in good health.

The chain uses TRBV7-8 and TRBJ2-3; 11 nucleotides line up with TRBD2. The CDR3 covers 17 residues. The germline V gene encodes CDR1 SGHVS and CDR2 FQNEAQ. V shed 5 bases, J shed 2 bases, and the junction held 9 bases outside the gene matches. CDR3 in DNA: TGTGCCAGCAGCAAGGCCGGGACTAGCGGTTTCACAGATACGCAGTATTTT. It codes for CASSKAGTSGFTDTQYF.

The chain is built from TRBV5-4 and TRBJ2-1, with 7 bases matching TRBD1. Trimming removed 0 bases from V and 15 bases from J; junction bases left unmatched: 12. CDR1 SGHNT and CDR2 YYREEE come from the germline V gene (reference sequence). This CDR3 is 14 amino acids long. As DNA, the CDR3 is TGTGCCAGCAGCTTGGTTAGGGGGCAAGGGGGCTGGTTCTTC. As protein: CASSLVRGQGGWFF.

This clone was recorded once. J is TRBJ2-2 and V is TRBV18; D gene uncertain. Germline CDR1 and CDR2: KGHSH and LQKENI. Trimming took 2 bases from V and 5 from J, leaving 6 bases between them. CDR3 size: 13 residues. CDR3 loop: CASSPMGTGELFF. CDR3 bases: TGTGCCAGCTCACCAATGGGTACCGGGGAGCTGTTTTTT.

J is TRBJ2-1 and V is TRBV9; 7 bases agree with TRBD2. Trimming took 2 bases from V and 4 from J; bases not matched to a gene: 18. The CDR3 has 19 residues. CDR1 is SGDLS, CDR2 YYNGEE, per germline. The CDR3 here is CASSVNSRSGGHVYNEQFF. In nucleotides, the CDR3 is TGTGCCAGCAGCGTCAACTCAAGATCGGGGGGTCACGTTTACAATGAGCAGTTCTTC.

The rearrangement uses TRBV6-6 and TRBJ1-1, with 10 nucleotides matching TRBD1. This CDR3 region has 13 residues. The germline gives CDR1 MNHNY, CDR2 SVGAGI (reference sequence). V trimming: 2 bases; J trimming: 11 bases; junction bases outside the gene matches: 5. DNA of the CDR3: TGTGCCAGCAGTTACGACAGGGGGCTGAATGCTTTCTTT. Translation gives CASSYDRGLNAFF.

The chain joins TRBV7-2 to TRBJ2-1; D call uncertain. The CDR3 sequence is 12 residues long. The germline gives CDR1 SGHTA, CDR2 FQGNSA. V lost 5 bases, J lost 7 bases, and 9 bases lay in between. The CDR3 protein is CASSGGRNEQFF. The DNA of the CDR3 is TGTGCCAGCAGCGGTGGCAGAAATGAGCAGTTCTTC.

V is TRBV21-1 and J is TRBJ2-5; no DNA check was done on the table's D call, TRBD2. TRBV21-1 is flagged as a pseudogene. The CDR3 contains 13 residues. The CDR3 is CAAGGAYQETQYF. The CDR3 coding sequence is TGTGCCGCGGGGGGAGCGTACCAAGAGACCCAGTACTTC.

Written as DNA, the CDR3 is TGTGCCTGGAGTAGGGAGGGTGGAATGCGGTCACCCCTCCACTTT. Protein product: CAWSREGGMRSPLHF. This chain joins TRBV30 and TRBJ1-6; D gene unclear. This CDR3 comprises 15 residues. The V end was cut by 2 bases, the J end by 10 bases, with 18 bases between. CDR1 is GTSNPN, CDR2 SVGIG, per germline (reference sequence).

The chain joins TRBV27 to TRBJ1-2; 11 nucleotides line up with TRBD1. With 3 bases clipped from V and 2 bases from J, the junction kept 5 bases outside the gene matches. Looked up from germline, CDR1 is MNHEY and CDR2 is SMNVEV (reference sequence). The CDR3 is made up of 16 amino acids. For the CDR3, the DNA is TGTGCCAGCAGTTTCTGGGGACAGGGGGTAAACTATGGCTACACCTTC. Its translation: CASSFWGQGVNYGYTF.

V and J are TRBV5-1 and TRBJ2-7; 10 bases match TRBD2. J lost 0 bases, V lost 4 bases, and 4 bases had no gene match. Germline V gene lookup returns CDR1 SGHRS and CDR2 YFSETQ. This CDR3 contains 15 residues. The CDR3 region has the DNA TGCGCCAGCAGCCCCGGACTAGCGGTCTCCTACGAGCAGTACTTC. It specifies CASSPGLAVSYEQYF.

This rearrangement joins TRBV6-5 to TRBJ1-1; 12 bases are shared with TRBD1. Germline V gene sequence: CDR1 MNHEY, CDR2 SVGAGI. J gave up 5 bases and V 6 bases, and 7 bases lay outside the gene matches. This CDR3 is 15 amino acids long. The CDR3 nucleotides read TGTGCCAGCAGGCGGGACAGGGGGCGCGGGACTGAAGCTTTCTTT. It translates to CASRRDRGRGTEAFF.

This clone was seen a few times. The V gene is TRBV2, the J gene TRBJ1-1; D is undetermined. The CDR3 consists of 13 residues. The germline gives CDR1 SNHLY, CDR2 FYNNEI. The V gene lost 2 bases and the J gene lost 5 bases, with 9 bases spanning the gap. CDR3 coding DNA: TGTGCCAGCAGTGAATATGGGGAAACTGAAGCTTTCTTT. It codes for CASSEYGETEAFF.

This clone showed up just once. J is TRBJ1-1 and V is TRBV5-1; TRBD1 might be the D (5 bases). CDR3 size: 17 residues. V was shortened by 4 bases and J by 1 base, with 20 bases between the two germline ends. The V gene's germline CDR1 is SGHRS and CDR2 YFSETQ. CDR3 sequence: CASSRDPHGSANTEAFF. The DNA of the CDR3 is TGCGCCAGCAGCCGGGACCCCCACGGGAGCGCGAACACTGAAGCTTTCTTT.

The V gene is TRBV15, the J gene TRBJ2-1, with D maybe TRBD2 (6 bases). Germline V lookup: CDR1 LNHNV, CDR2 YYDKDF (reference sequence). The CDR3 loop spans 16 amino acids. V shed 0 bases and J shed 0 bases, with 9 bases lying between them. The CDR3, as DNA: TGTGCCACCAGCAGAGAGGGACTTATCTCCTACAATGAGCAGTTCTTC. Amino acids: CATSREGLISYNEQFF.

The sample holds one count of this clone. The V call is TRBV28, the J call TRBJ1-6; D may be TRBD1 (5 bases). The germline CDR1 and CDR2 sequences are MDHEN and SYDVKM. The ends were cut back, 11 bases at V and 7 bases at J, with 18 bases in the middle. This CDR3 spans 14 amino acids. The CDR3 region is CASNEGRGNSPLHF. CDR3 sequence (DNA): TGTGCCTCAAACGAGGGCCGGGGGAATTCACCCCTCCACTTT.

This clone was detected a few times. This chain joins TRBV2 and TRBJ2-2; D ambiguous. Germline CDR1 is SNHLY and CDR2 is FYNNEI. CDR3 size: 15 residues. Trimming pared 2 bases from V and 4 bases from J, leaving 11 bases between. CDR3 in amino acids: CASSELPGSTGELFF. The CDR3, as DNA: TGTGCCAGCAGTGAACTTCCAGGTTCCACCGGGGAGCTGTTTTTT. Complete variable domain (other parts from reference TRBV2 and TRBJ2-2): EPEVTQTPSHQVTQMGQEVILRCVPISNHLYFYWYRQILGQKVEFLVSFYNNEISEKSEIFDDQFSVERPDGSNFTLKIRSTKLEDSAMYFCASSELPGSTGELFFGEGSRLTVL.

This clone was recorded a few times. The CDR3, as DNA: TGTGCCAGCAGCTTAGAAGTTTCACCCCTCCACTTT. Its translation is CASSLEVSPLHF. The chain recombines TRBV7-9 with TRBJ1-6, with D unclear. The CDR3 contains 12 residues. The germline V and J ends were trimmed by 1 base and 9 bases, with 4 bases remaining between them. CDR1 and CDR2 from the germline V gene are SEHNR and FQNEAQ (reference sequence).